Listed below are T cell receptor beta chains from one sample, sequenced in a study of radiotherapy plus CTLA-4 blockade in lung cancer. Only in-frame clones appear in the TCRdb table, and some are missing; sequencing was by immunoSEQ multiplex PCR. The data hold about 87,000 clones, with around 86% observed a single time. The sequenced sample was peripheral blood, obtained from a patient treated with radiotherapy plus ipilimumab. Every receptor here comes from a human donor with non-small cell lung cancer that progressed on radiotherapy plus ipilimumab. CDR3s include the opening cysteine and the closing phenylalanine or tryptophan. A D gene is named only where the DNA matches it firmly. Only part of the rows carry a size: once, few, many, or a class if the clone is expanded.

v_call,clone_size,j_call,d_call,cdr3_nt,cdr3_aa
TRBV11-2,NA,TRBJ2-7,NA,TGTGCCAGCAGCTTAGTCTACGAGCAGTACTTC,CASSLVYEQYF
TRBV5-6,once,TRBJ1-1,TRBD1,TGTGCCAGCAGCCACCGGGGGACAGTGAACACTGAAGCTTTCTTT,CASSHRGTVNTEAFF
TRBV2,NA,TRBJ2-1,NA,TGTGCCAGCAGTCTGTCGGCTAGCGAATACAATGAGCAGTTCTTC,CASSLSASEYNEQFF
TRBV19,NA,TRBJ2-7,NA,TGTGCCAGTAGTATAGACAGGGGATCTTCGTCATTCTCACCCTACGAGCAGTACTTC,CASSIDRGSSSFSPYEQYF
TRBV19,NA,TRBJ2-1,TRBD2,TGTGCCAGTAGTCCCATGGGTAGCGGGGTTTACAATGAGCAGTTCTTC,CASSPMGSGVYNEQFF
TRBV7-9,NA,TRBJ2-7,NA,TGTGCCAGCAGCCTTTCCGATTCGGCAGACTACGAGCAGTACTTC,CASSLSDSADYEQYF
TRBV9,once,TRBJ2-5,TRBD2,TGTGCCAGCAGCGTAGGGGCGGGGGTGATGGAGACCCAGTACTTC,CASSVGAGVMETQYF
TRBV7-2,NA,TRBJ1-5,NA,TGTGCCAGCAGCCCCGGGACACCGGTTAGCAATCAGCCCCAGCATTTT,CASSPGTPVSNQPQHF
TRBV6-1,NA,TRBJ2-7,NA,TGTGCCAGCATTCTGGACGTTTCCTACGAGCAGTACTTC,CASILDVSYEQYF
TRBV5-1,NA,TRBJ2-5,TRBD2,TGCGCCAGCAGCGCGTCCAGGGGGGCCCTAGCGGGGCAAGAGACCCAGTACTTC,CASSASRGALAGQETQYF
TRBV30,NA,TRBJ2-7,TRBD1,TGTGCCTGGAGTTTTCCGGACAGGAGCTACGAGCAGTACTTC,CAWSFPDRSYEQYF
TRBV2,NA,TRBJ2-7,TRBD1,TGTGCCAGCACTACCTCGGACAGGTACTCCTACGAGCAGTACTTC,CASTTSDRYSYEQYF
TRBV21-1,few,TRBJ2-7,NA,TGTGCCAGCAGCAACAAATACGAGCAGTACTTC,CASSNKYEQYF
TRBV6-5,NA,TRBJ2-1,NA,TGTGCCAGCAGTTTCGGGGACGCCCGCTACAATGAGCAGTTCTTC,CASSFGDARYNEQFF
TRBV23-1,NA,TRBJ2-3,TRBD2,TGCGCCAGCAGTACCGGGACTAGCGGGAGGAGGGGCACAGATACGCAGTATTTT,CASSTGTSGRRGTDTQYF
TRBV5-5,NA,TRBJ1-5,NA,TGTGCCAGCAGCTTAGATGTACTGGGCAATCAGCCCCAGCATTTT,CASSLDVLGNQPQHF
TRBV6-5,NA,TRBJ2-7,TRBD1,TGTGCCAGCAGGGGACAGGGGAGTTCCTACGAGCAGTACTTC,CASRGQGSSYEQYF
TRBV27,NA,TRBJ2-5,TRBD1,TGTGCCAGCAGTCGACAGGGGATCCAAGAGACCCAGTACTTC,CASSRQGIQETQYF
TRBV30,NA,TRBJ1-2,NA,TGTGCCTGGACATCTTTGTTGTATGGCTACACCTTC,CAWTSLLYGYTF
TRBV7-6,NA,TRBJ1-3,NA,TGTGCCAGCAGCTTAGGGGCCAGTGGCTCTGGAAACACCATATATTTT,CASSLGASGSGNTIYF
TRBV19,NA,TRBJ2-7,NA,TGTGCCAGTAGTATGGCGGGCCCTCCCTACGAGCAGTACTTC,CASSMAGPPYEQYF
TRBV7-6,few,TRBJ1-3,NA,TGTGCCAGCAGCACTCGGACAGTAACGAGCTCTGGAAACACCATATATTTT,CASSTRTVTSSGNTIYF
TRBV2,NA,TRBJ2-7,TRBD2,TGTGCCAGCAGTCCACTAGCGGGACGAACCTACGAGCAGTACTTC,CASSPLAGRTYEQYF
TRBV7-3,NA,TRBJ2-5,NA,TGTGCCAGCAGCTTAACTAGCGCCCAAGAGACCCAGTACTTC,CASSLTSAQETQYF
TRBV19,few,TRBJ1-2,TRBD1,TGTGCCAGTAGCCTGTCCCCGGCAGGGGGCTATGGCTACACCTTC,CASSLSPAGGYGYTF
TRBV19,few,TRBJ1-2,TRBD1,TGTGCCAGTAATCCGGGACAGTGGGATAATGGCTACACCTTC,CASNPGQWDNGYTF
TRBV11-3,NA,TRBJ1-2,TRBD1,TGTGCCAGCAGCTTAGGGGAGGGGGCGCCGGTCTATGGCTACACCTTC,CASSLGEGAPVYGYTF
TRBV29-1,NA,TRBJ2-3,TRBD2,TGCAGCGTCACCGGACTAGCGGGAGGCACAGATACGCAGTATTTT,CSVTGLAGGTDTQYF
TRBV6-5,NA,TRBJ2-7,TRBD1,TGTGCCAGCAGTACTGACAGGGCTAGTTACGAGCAGTACTTC,CASSTDRASYEQYF
TRBV28,NA,TRBJ2-7,NA,TGTGCCAGCAGAGACCCCTACGAGCAGTACTTC,CASRDPYEQYF
TRBV7-2,once,TRBJ2-1,TRBD2,TGTGCCAGCAGCTTAGGCGGGGGAGGGCCCGGGTACAATGAGCAGTTCTTC,CASSLGGGGPGYNEQFF
TRBV18,NA,TRBJ1-4,NA,TGTGCCAGCTCACAATTTCAGGGGTCCCCTAATGAAAAACTGTTTTTT,CASSQFQGSPNEKLFF
TRBV30,NA,TRBJ2-5,TRBD2,TGTGCCTGGAGGCCCCCCGGGGGGGGAGAGACCCAGTACTTC,CAWRPPGGGETQYF